These 30 T cell receptor beta chains originate from one sample sequenced in a study of shared clonotypes between healthy human individuals. As defined, naive CD8 cells were CD45RO-negative and positively selected for CCR7, with terminally differentiated effector memory CD45RA+ cells excluded. The method was immunoSEQ multiplex PCR; TCRdb's version includes in-frame clones alone and lacks a portion of them. This table has about 680,000 clones, about 91% appearing once. Sequenced: naive CD8+ T cells sorted from blood. These receptors were obtained from a man aged 25 to 45 in good health.

CDR3: CASSLGPEQGGYTF. The CDR3 coding sequence is TGTGCCAGCAGCTTAGGGCCTGAACAGGGAGGCTACACCTTC. The chain employs TRBV7-9 and TRBJ1-2; D perhaps matches TRBD1 (6 bases). Germline CDR1 SEHNR, CDR2 FQNEAQ (reference sequence). The CDR3 runs 14 residues. V gave up 1 base and J gave up 8 bases, with 14 bases separating them.

The genes are TRBV4-1 and TRBJ2-2, with 8 nucleotides matching TRBD1. Germline CDR1 is MGHRA and CDR2 is YSYEKL. Trimming removed 0 bases from V and 3 bases from J; junction bases left unmatched: 18. This CDR3 comprises 21 residues. Here the CDR3 DNA reads TGCGCCAGCAGCCAAGAGGTCCGTGGTGGTCAGGGGGCTATGGACACCGGGGAGCTGTTTTTT. Translating it yields CASSQEVRGGQGAMDTGELFF.

This CDR3 is CATSSYKAYNEKLFF. CDR3 nucleotides: TGTGCCACCAGCAGCTACAAGGCCTATAATGAAAAACTGTTTTTT. The chain is built from TRBV15 and TRBJ1-4; D gene unclear. The germline V gene has CDR1 LNHNV and CDR2 YYDKDF (reference sequence). V shed 3 bases and J shed 4 bases, with 12 bases lying between them. The CDR3 is 15 amino acids.

The chain combines TRBV7-6 with TRBJ2-7; D may be TRBD1 (5 bases). CDR3 length: 15 amino acids. Trimming stripped 2 bases from V and 0 bases from J, with 11 bases between. Looked up from germline, CDR1 is SGHVS and CDR2 is FNYEAQ. The CDR3: CASSLMVGPSYEQYF. The CDR3, as DNA: TGTGCCAGCAGCTTAATGGTGGGGCCCTCCTACGAGCAGTACTTC.

The chain has TRBV14 and TRBJ2-2; maybe TRBD1 (5 bases). With 1 base removed from V and 8 bases from J, the gap between germline ends came to 8 bases. CDR3 size: 13 residues. The germline V gene has CDR1 SGHDN and CDR2 FVKESK. In DNA form, the CDR3 reads TGTGCCAGCAGCCAAGCAGGGTTGGGGGAGCTGTTTTTT. Its translation: CASSQAGLGELFF.

V is TRBV5-1 and J is TRBJ1-5, with unresolved D. V dropped 3 bases and J dropped 2 bases, with 12 bases sitting between them. Germline V gene lookup returns CDR1 SGHRS and CDR2 YFSETQ. The CDR3 runs to 15 residues. In nucleotides, the CDR3 is TGCGCCAGCAGCTATCGTCCTGCAGGCAATCAGCCCCAGCATTTT. Translation: CASSYRPAGNQPQHF.

The rearrangement joins TRBV18 to TRBJ2-3; D uncertain. The CDR3 consists of 16 residues. V was trimmed by 5 bases and J by 0 bases, leaving 15 bases between them. Per germline, CDR1 KGHSH and CDR2 LQKENI. As DNA, the CDR3 is TGTGCCAGCTCAGGAAGCGACCGAACTAGCACAGATACGCAGTATTTT. The encoded protein is CASSGSDRTSTDTQYF.

The V and J genes are TRBV11-3 and TRBJ2-2; no clear D gene. V was cut by 7 bases and J by 0 bases, with 6 bases left in between. Germline CDR1 SGHNT, CDR2 YENEEA. This CDR3 is 13 amino acids long. The CDR3 nucleotides read TGTGCCAGCAAGACGGCGAACACCGGGGAGCTGTTTTTT. Protein: CASKTANTGELFF.

This sequence joins TRBV11-2 and TRBJ2-7; D call uncertain. Germline V gene lookup returns CDR1 SGHAT and CDR2 FQNNGV. The CDR3 is made up of 12 amino acids. The germline V and J ends were trimmed by 5 bases and 4 bases, with 9 bases remaining between them. Here the CDR3 DNA reads TGTGCCAGCAGCCAATGGGGTTACGAGCAGTACTTC. It codes for CASSQWGYEQYF.

The chain employs TRBV5-6 and TRBJ2-7; TRBD1 is a possible D gene (5 bases). V was pared by 0 bases and J by 2 bases, with 12 bases between. The CDR3 is 15 residues long. The germline V gene has CDR1 SGHDT and CDR2 YYEEEE. The DNA of the CDR3 is TGTGCCAGCAGCTTGGGGACAATACCCCCCTACGAGCAGTACTTC. Translated: CASSLGTIPPYEQYF.

The chain recombines TRBV30 with TRBJ2-2; TRBD2 aligns across 10 bases. The CDR3 is 17 residues long. V lost 3 bases, J lost 7 bases, and 14 bases stayed unmatched. CDR1 is GTSNPN and CDR2 is SVGIG in the germline V gene (reference sequence). The CDR3 is CAWSDLPSGRNGGELFF. Written as DNA, the CDR3 is TGTGCCTGGAGCGACCTTCCTAGCGGGAGAAATGGCGGGGAGCTGTTTTTT.

The chain employs TRBV19 and TRBJ2-3, with 9 nucleotides matching TRBD1. V trimming: 5 bases; J trimming: 0 bases; junction bases outside the gene matches: 9. The CDR3 extends over 17 amino acids. Germline V gene sequence: CDR1 LNHDA, CDR2 SQIVND (reference sequence). This chain's CDR3 is CASSSWDRDESTDTQYF. In DNA form, the CDR3 reads TGTGCCAGTAGTTCTTGGGACAGGGATGAAAGCACAGATACGCAGTATTTT.

The chain recombines TRBV9 with TRBJ2-1; D is undetermined. CDR1 and CDR2 from the germline V gene are SGDLS and YYNGEE. V gave up 3 bases and J gave up 6 bases, with 10 bases separating them. The CDR3 is 13 residues long. The CDR3 DNA is TGTGCCAGCAGCGATATGAACACCAATGAGCAGTTCTTC. It specifies CASSDMNTNEQFF.

The CDR3 DNA sequence: TGTGCCTCCTATGGACAGGGGGCAAATGAGCAGTTCTTC. It translates to CASYGQGANEQFF. J is TRBJ2-1 and V is TRBV10-3; TRBD1 matches at 11 bases. CDR3 length: 13 amino acids. The germline V gene has CDR1 ENHRY and CDR2 SYGVKD. Trimming removed 11 bases from V and 7 bases from J; junction bases left unmatched: 7.

Within the sample, this clone is medium-sized (0.01 to 0.1%). V is TRBV28 and J is TRBJ2-7; 7 bases fit TRBD1. The length of the CDR3 is 15 residues. Germline V CDR1 and CDR2: MDHEN, SYDVKM. Trimming at V came to 6 bases and at J to 2 bases, leaving 10 bases not matched to a gene. The CDR3 sequence is CASSGSGTEPYEQYF. Written as DNA, the CDR3 is TGTGCCAGCAGCGGGTCCGGGACAGAACCCTACGAGCAGTACTTC.

The chain recombines TRBV7-8 with TRBJ2-3, with D perhaps TRBD2 (6 bases). Germline assignment: CDR1 SGHVS and CDR2 FQNEAQ. The V and J ends lost 5 bases and 6 bases respectively, with 15 bases between them. CDR3 length: 14 residues. In DNA form, the CDR3 reads TGTGCCAGCAGCCCGGAGGGGTGGGGGGATACGCAGTATTTT. Translation gives CASSPEGWGDTQYF.

The V gene is TRBV28, the J gene TRBJ2-7; D not certain. The CDR3 contains 13 residues. Trimming shortened V by 5 bases and J by 4 bases, and 12 bases separated the two germline ends. Germline V gene lookup returns CDR1 MDHEN and CDR2 SYDVKM. The CDR3: CASSLGSRYEQYF. In DNA, the CDR3 is TGTGCCAGCAGTCTTGGTTCCCGTTACGAGCAGTACTTC.

V gene TRBV4-2 combines with J gene TRBJ2-1; possibly TRBD2 for D (5 bases). Trimming pared 3 bases from V and 6 bases from J, leaving 9 bases between. Germline V CDR1 and CDR2: LGHNA, YNFKEQ. This CDR3 spans 13 amino acids. The CDR3 sequence: CASSHNSVNEQFF. CDR3 bases: TGTGCCAGCAGCCACAATAGCGTCAATGAGCAGTTCTTC.

On this clone itself: Other DNA sequences in the sample encode the same CDR3. The J gene is TRBJ2-2, the V gene TRBV27; tentatively, D is TRBD1 or TRBD2 (5 bases each). The V end was cut by 3 bases, the J end by 5 bases, with 7 bases between. The CDR3 has 13 amino acids. The germline V gene encodes CDR1 MNHEY and CDR2 SMNVEV (reference sequence). The CDR3 DNA follows: TGTGCCAGCAGTTTTGGGGGAACCGGGGAGCTGTTTTTT. It yields the protein CASSFGGTGELFF.

The chain couples TRBV10-2 to TRBJ2-1; 11 bases are a match to TRBD2. J was trimmed by 5 bases and V by 4 bases; bases with no gene match: 7. The germline gives CDR1 WSHSY, CDR2 SAAADI. The CDR3 runs 16 residues. The CDR3 DNA follows: TGCGCCAGCAGTGGACCGGGACTAGCGGCTCACAATGAGCAGTTCTTC. Residues: CASSGPGLAAHNEQFF.

CDR3 DNA sequence: TGTGCCAGCAGTTCAGGGGGCCGGGGCAATCAGCCCCAGCATTTT. Translating gives CASSSGGRGNQPQHF. The J gene is TRBJ1-5, the V gene TRBV27; the match to TRBD1 covers 8 bases. The CDR3 runs to 15 residues. Germline values: CDR1 MNHEY, CDR2 SMNVEV (reference sequence). The J segment lost 2 bases and the V segment lost 4 bases, leaving 4 bases of the junction unmatched.

V gene TRBV27 combines with J gene TRBJ2-7; D remains ambiguous. Germline V gene sequence: CDR1 MNHEY, CDR2 SMNVEV (reference sequence). The CDR3 totals 15 residues. Trimming pared 3 bases from V and 2 bases from J, leaving 14 bases between. As DNA, the CDR3 is TGTGCCAGCAGTTTTAGTATGGACCGACCCTACGAGCAGTACTTC. It encodes CASSFSMDRPYEQYF.

A single count supports this clone. The genes are TRBV27 and TRBJ2-1, with TRBD2 identical over 7 bases. V was clipped by 5 bases and J by 5 bases; unmatched bases: 9. The CDR3 has 15 amino acids. The V gene's germline CDR1 is MNHEY and CDR2 SMNVEV (reference sequence). The CDR3 protein is CASSGDWRGNNEQFF. For the CDR3, the DNA is TGTGCCAGCAGTGGCGACTGGCGGGGGAACAATGAGCAGTTCTTC.

The chain couples TRBV5-1 to TRBJ2-5, with 10 bases fitting TRBD2. The DNA end is more similar to TRBJ2-7, so the J call may be wrong. The CDR3 extends over 16 amino acids. In germline, CDR1 is SGHRS, CDR2 YFSETQ. CDR3 region: CASSLSLAGEGYEQYF. CDR3 DNA sequence: TGCGCCAGCAGCTTGTCCCTAGCGGGAGAGGGGTACGAGCAGTACTTC.

V is TRBV9 and J is TRBJ2-3; 7 nucleotides align to TRBD2. The CDR3 runs to 14 residues. Germline V CDR1 and CDR2: SGDLS, YYNGEE. V was pared by 6 bases and J by 1 base, with 5 bases of the junction left unmatched. CDR3 sequence: CASTVGGGTDTQYF. In DNA form, the CDR3 reads TGTGCCAGCACCGTGGGAGGGGGCACAGATACGCAGTATTTT.

The chain is built from TRBV7-9 and TRBJ2-7; D is ambiguous. The V gene's germline CDR1 is SEHNR and CDR2 FQNEAQ (reference sequence). Deletions cut 2 bases from V and 5 bases from J, with 19 bases between. This CDR3 region has 16 residues. The CDR3 protein is CASSLPLESRLHEQYF. The CDR3 DNA reads as TGTGCCAGCAGCTTACCCCTCGAGTCCAGACTCCACGAGCAGTACTTC.

The rearrangement links TRBV25-1 to TRBJ1-2; D is unresolved. V lost 3 bases and J lost 2, with 4 bases in between. CDR1 and CDR2 (germline): MGHDK, SYGVNS. This CDR3 region has 12 residues. CDR3 amino acids: CASSDMNYGYTF. CDR3 bases: TGTGCCAGCAGTGACATGAACTATGGCTACACCTTC.

The chain combines TRBV29-1 with TRBJ2-1, with 13 bases lining up with TRBD2. Germline trimming cut 3 bases from V and 4 bases from J; bases unmatched to any gene: 6. The CDR3 extends over 16 amino acids. Per the germline V gene, CDR1 is SQVTM and CDR2 is ANQGSEA. DNA for the CDR3: TGCAGCGTTGATGGGACTAGCGGGAATCGGTACAATGAGCAGTTCTTC. The encoded protein is CSVDGTSGNRYNEQFF.

The rearrangement links TRBV7-9 to TRBJ2-5; 9 nucleotides align to TRBD2. The junction had 7 bases not matched to a gene; V was cut back by 3 bases and J by 5 bases. There are 15 residues in the CDR3. CDR1 is SEHNR and CDR2 is FQNEAQ in the germline V gene (reference sequence). The CDR3 sequence is CASSLGSGSKETQYF. CDR3 bases: TGTGCCAGCAGCTTGGGTAGCGGGAGTAAGGAGACCCAGTACTTC.

The chain employs TRBV27 and TRBJ2-5; 10 nucleotides match TRBD1. Germline values: CDR1 MNHEY, CDR2 SMNVEV (reference sequence). The CDR3 spans 16 residues. The ends lost 8 bases at V and 4 bases at J; junction bases unmatched: 13. CDR3 sequence: CASRPGTGARRETQYF. CDR3 coding DNA: TGTGCCAGCCGACCCGGGACAGGGGCCCGGAGAGAGACCCAGTACTTC.